This TCR beta chain appears in the sequencing data of a study of shared clonotypes between healthy human individuals. Findings and caveats of the study: The sampled material consisted only of blood, and tissue repertoires are likely to differ.

CD8 memory merged CD45RO+ cells and CCR7-negative CD45RA+ TemRA cells into one population. Concerning this clone itself: Its target is unknown.

Splitting of each subset's genomic DNA was done evenly across several immunoSEQ plates. Assay: immunoSEQ multiplex PCR; the TCRdb copy retains only in-frame clones and omits some. The data contain 600,000 to 750,000 clones, 80% to 95% of them singletons. The specimen was memory CD8+ T cells from PBMCs. Regarding subset: CD45RO+ cells pooled with CCR7-negative TemRA cells. The sequence was obtained from a man younger than 35 in good health. Some clones in this sample may be carry-over from other donors' samples.

This CDR3 reads CASSLSRSTALDGYTF. The CDR3, as DNA: TGTGCCAGCAGCTTGAGCCGTTCGACAGCATTGGATGGCTACACCTTC. This chain links TRBV5-5 with TRBJ1-2, with D maybe TRBD1 (5 bases). This CDR3 region has 16 residues. Germline lookup yields CDR1 SGHKS and CDR2 YYEKEE (reference sequence). Trimming removed 1 base from V and 6 bases from J, with 19 bases in between.